The 14 T cell receptor beta chains below were found in one sample sequenced in a study of OX40 agonist ivuxolimab in advanced cancers. Only in-frame clones appear in the TCRdb table, and some are missing; sequencing was by immunoSEQ multiplex PCR. Of about 17,000 clones in the sample, about 90% were seen once. Material: CD4+ or CD8+ T cells sorted from blood, obtained in a trial of the OX40 agonist ivuxolimab. These receptors originate from an adult with an advanced solid tumor such as melanoma, head and neck, liver or kidney cancer.

The chain is built from TRBV10-3 and TRBJ2-7, with D hard to call. CDR1 and CDR2 (germline): ENHRY, SYGVKD. The V gene lost 2 bases and the J gene lost 2 bases, with 10 bases spanning the gap. The CDR3 sequence is 14 residues long. The CDR3 protein is CAISEPDGTYEQYF. The DNA of the CDR3 is TGTGCCATCAGTGAGCCGGACGGTACCTACGAGCAGTACTTC.

The chain employs TRBV4-1 and TRBJ2-7, with 7 bases identical to TRBD1. Germline trimming cut 1 base from V and 3 bases from J; bases unmatched to any gene: 9. Germline CDR1 reads MGHRA; CDR2 reads YSYEKL. The CDR3 has 16 residues. DNA of the CDR3: TGCGCCAGCAGCCAAGTTACCGCACAGGGGTACTACGAGCAGTACTTC. Encoded protein: CASSQVTAQGYYEQYF.

V gene TRBV7-3 combines with J gene TRBJ1-2; D not resolved. CDR3 length equals 13 residues. The germline V gene has CDR1 SGHTA and CDR2 FQGTGA. V was cut by 2 bases and J by 10 bases, with 14 bases left in between. The CDR3 DNA reads TGTGCCAGCAGCTTATATTTAGGCTCCGACTACACCTTC. Translated: CASSLYLGSDYTF.

The rearrangement uses TRBV7-6 and TRBJ2-1; D unclear. With 0 bases removed from V and 8 bases from J, the gap between germline ends came to 2 bases. This CDR3 has 11 residues. Germline V lookup: CDR1 SGHVS, CDR2 FNYEAQ. The CDR3 is CASSLAYEQFF. The CDR3 bases are TGTGCCAGCAGCTTAGCTTATGAGCAGTTCTTC.

The chain has TRBV29-1 and TRBJ1-2; TRBD1 matches at 8 bases. Germline values: CDR1 SQVTM, CDR2 ANQGSEA. This CDR3 is built from 13 residues. The trim removed 6 bases at V and 4 bases at J, leaving 7 bases unmatched. The CDR3 reads CSVRTGSIYGYTF. DNA of the CDR3: TGCAGCGTCCGGACAGGGTCCATCTATGGCTACACCTTC.

A remark on this clone: The junction departs from germline at one end; a sequencing error may be responsible. The rearrangement joins TRBV6-5 to TRBJ2-7; 8 positions match TRBD2. The CDR3 is 13 amino acids. Germline CDR1 and CDR2: MNHEY and SVGAGI. Here the CDR3 DNA reads TGTGCCAGCAGTTACTCGTATCGGACTAGCTCTTTCTTC. Amino acid sequence: CASSYSYRTSSFF.

The J gene is TRBJ1-4, the V gene TRBV9; a weak D match, TRBD1 (6 bases). This CDR3 is 15 amino acids long. Trimming removed 1 base from V and 8 bases from J, with 15 bases in between. Germline CDR1 SGDLS, CDR2 YYNGEE. In nucleotides, the CDR3 is TGTGCCAGCAGCGTATCGGGAAACGACAGGGAAAAACTGTTTTTT. This gives the protein CASSVSGNDREKLFF.

The chain joins TRBV7-7 to TRBJ1-5; a weak D match, TRBD1 (5 bases). The V and J ends lost 1 base and 5 bases respectively, with 15 bases between them. This CDR3 region has 16 residues. The germline V gene has CDR1 SSHAT and CDR2 FNYEAQ (reference sequence). CDR3 loop: CASSLGPGGDYQPQHF. CDR3 DNA: TGTGCCAGCAGCTTAGGGCCCGGGGGGGACTATCAGCCCCAGCATTTT. The variable domain in full, with the rest retrieved from reference TRBV7-7 and TRBJ1-5, is GAGVSQSPRYKVTKRGQDVTLRCDPISSHATLYWYQQALGQGPEFLTYFNYEAQPDKSGLPSDRFSAERPEGSISTLTIQRTEQRDSAMYRCASSLGPGGDYQPQHFGDGTRLSIL.

V usage is TRBV4-1 and J usage is TRBJ1-2; 7 bases map to TRBD1. The trim removed 0 bases at V and 3 bases at J, leaving 7 bases unmatched. Germline loops: CDR1 MGHRA, CDR2 YSYEKL. The CDR3 length is 16 residues. CDR3 residues: CASSQDEQGRYYGYTF. The CDR3 nucleotides are TGCGCCAGCAGCCAAGACGAACAGGGGAGATACTATGGCTACACCTTC.

J is TRBJ1-2 and V is TRBV6-5; possibly TRBD1 for D (6 bases). Germline V lookup: CDR1 MNHEY, CDR2 SVGAGI. The CDR3 has 13 amino acids. Trimming took off 7 bases at V and 2 bases at J, with 11 bases between the two ends. The CDR3 sequence is CASNRGSNYGYTF. The CDR3 bases are TGTGCCAGCAATAGGGGGTCGAACTATGGCTACACCTTC.

This chain joins TRBV10-1 and TRBJ2-3; D is uncertain. The CDR3 has 13 amino acids. V lost 3 bases to trimming and J lost 0 bases, with 4 bases between them. Germline V gene sequence: CDR1 WNHNN, CDR2 SYGVQD (reference sequence). The CDR3 sequence: CASSDTSTDTQYF. The CDR3, as DNA: TGCGCCAGCAGTGATACAAGCACAGATACGCAGTATTTT.

Here the CDR3 reads CASSEGRGPSYEQYF. The CDR3 nucleotides are TGTGCCAGCAGTGAAGGAAGGGGGCCGTCCTACGAGCAGTACTTC. The rearrangement links TRBV6-1 to TRBJ2-7, with TRBD1 matching 7 bases. Germline V gene data show CDR1 as MNHNS and CDR2 as SASEGT. This CDR3 has 15 amino acids. Trimming at V came to 1 base and at J to 1 base, leaving 4 bases not matched to a gene.

The J gene is TRBJ1-1, the V gene TRBV6-1, with a tentative D call TRBD1 (5 bases). Germline V gives CDR1 MNHNS, CDR2 SASEGT. V was trimmed by 6 bases and J by 8 bases, leaving 10 bases between them. The CDR3 runs to 11 residues. Written as DNA, the CDR3 is TGTGCCAGCAGCTTCGACAGAGAAGCTTTCTTT. Its protein product is CASSFDREAFF.

The genes are TRBV6-6 and TRBJ2-7; a weak D match, TRBD1 (6 bases). Germline loops: CDR1 MNHNY, CDR2 SVGAGI (reference sequence). V gave up 2 bases and J gave up 3 bases, with 17 bases separating them. The CDR3 has 16 amino acids. The CDR3 DNA follows: TGTGCCAGCAGTTACACTACAGGGAATCGGGACTACGAGCAGTACTTC. This encodes CASSYTTGNRDYEQYF.